This T cell receptor (beta chain) was sequenced in a study of T cell changes during pregnancy in multiple sclerosis. V lost 0 bases and J lost 7; bases outside the gene matches: 6. Germline lookup yields CDR1 LNHDA and CDR2 SQIVND (reference sequence). The CDR3 sequence is 15 residues long. The table came from immunoSEQ multiplex PCR; TCRdb's copy has only in-frame clones and leaves some out. Counted here are under 90,000 clones, approximately 95% occurring once; the ten biggest clones make up roughly 0.9%. The chain is built from TRBV19 and TRBJ2-5, with 9 bases identical to TRBD2. This receptor was obtained from a female donor in good health, enrolled as a control in a pregnancy study. Sequenced here: peripheral blood, sampled in the second trimester of pregnancy. Here the CDR3 reads CASSIDSGSWMTQYF. CDR3 sequence (DNA): TGTGCCAGTAGTATAGATAGCGGGAGCTGGATGACCCAGTACTTC.